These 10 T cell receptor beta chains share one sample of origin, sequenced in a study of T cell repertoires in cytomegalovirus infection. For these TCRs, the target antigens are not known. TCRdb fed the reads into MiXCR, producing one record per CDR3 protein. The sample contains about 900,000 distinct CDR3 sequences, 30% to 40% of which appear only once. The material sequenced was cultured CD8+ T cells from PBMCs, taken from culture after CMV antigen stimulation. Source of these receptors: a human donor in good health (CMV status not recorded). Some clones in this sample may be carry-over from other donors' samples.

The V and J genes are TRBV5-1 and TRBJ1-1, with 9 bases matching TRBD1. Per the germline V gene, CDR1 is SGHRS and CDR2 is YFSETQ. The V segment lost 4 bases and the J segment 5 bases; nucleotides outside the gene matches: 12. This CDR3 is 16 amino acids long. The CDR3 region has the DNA TGCGCCAGCAGCACCTGGACAGGGGCCCGGGGTACTGAAGCTTTCTTT. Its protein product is CASSTWTGARGTEAFF.

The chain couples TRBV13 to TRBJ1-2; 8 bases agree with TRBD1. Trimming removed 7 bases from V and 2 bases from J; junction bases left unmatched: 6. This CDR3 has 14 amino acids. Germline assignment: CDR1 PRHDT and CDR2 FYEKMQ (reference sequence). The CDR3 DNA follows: TGTGCCAGCAACAGAGGACAGGGAAACTATGGCTACACCTTC. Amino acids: CASNRGQGNYGYTF.

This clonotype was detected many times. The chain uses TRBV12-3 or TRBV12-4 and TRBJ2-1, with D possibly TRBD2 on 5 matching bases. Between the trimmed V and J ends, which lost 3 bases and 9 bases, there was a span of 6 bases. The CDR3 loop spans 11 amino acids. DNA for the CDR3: TGTGCCAGCAGTTTTGAGGGTGAGCAGTTCTTC. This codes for CASSFEGEQFF.

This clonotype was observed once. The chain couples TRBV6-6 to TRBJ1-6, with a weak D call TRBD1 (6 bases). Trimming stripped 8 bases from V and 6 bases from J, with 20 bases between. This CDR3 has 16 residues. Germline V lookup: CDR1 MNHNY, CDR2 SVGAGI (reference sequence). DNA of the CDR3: TGTGCCAGCCACGACAGTTGGCAGGGGATTAATTCACCCCTCCACTTT. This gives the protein CASHDSWQGINSPLHF.

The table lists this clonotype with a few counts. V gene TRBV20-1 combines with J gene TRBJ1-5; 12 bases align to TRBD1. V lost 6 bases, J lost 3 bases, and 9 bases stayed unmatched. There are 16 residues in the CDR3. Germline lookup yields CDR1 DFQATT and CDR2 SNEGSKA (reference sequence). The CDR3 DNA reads TGCAGTGCCATAGGGACAGGGGGCTCAGTCAATCAGCCCCAGCATTTT. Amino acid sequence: CSAIGTGGSVNQPQHF.

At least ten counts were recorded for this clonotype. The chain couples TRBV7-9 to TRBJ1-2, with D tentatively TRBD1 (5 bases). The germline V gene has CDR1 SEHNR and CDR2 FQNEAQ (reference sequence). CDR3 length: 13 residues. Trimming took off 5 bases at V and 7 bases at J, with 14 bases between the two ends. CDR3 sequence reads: CASSPGAGVGYTF. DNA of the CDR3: TGTGCCAGCAGCCCCGGGGCTGGCGTTGGCTACACCTTC.

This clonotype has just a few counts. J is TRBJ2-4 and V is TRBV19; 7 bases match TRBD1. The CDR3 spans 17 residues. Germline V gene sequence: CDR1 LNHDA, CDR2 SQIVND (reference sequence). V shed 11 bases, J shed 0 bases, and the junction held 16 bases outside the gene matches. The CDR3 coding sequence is TGTGCCTGCTACCGGGACAGCAAAATTTTAGCCAAAAACATTCAGTACTTC. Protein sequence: CACYRDSKILAKNIQYF.

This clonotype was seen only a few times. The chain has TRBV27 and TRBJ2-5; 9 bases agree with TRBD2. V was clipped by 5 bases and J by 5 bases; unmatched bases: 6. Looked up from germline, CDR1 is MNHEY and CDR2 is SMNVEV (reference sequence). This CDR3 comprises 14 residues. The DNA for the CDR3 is TGTGCCAGCAGTAGGCGGGGGGGCGTCGAGACCCAGTACTTC. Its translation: CASSRRGGVETQYF.

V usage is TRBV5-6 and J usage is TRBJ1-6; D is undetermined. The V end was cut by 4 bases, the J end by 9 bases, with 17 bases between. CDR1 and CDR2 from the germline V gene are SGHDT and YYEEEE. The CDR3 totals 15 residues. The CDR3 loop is CASSQNPRKGSPLHF. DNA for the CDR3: TGTGCCAGCAGCCAGAACCCTCGCAAGGGTTCACCCCTCCACTTT.

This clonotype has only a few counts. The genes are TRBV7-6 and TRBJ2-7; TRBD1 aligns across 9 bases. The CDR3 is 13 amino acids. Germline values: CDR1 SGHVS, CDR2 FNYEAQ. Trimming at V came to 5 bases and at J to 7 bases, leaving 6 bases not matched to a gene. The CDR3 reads CASSAGTGREQYF. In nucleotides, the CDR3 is TGTGCCAGCAGCGCCGGGACAGGGCGTGAGCAGTACTTC. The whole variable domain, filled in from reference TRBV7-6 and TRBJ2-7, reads GAGVSQSPRYKVTKRGQDVALRCDPISGHVSLYWYRQALGQGPEFLTYFNYEAQQDKSGLPNDRFSAERPEGSISTLTIQRTEQRDSAMYRCASSAGTGREQYFGPGTRLTVT.